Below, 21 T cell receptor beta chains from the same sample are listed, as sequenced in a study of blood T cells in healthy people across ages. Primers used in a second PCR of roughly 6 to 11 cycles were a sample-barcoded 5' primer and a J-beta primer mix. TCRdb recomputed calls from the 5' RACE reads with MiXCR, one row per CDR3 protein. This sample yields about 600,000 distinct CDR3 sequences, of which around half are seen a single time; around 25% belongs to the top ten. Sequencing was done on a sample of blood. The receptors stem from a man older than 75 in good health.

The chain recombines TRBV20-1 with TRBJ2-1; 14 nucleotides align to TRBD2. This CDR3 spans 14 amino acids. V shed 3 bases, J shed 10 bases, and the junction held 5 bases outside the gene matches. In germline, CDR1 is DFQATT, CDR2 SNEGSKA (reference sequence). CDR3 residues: CSASLTSGGEEQFF. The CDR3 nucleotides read TGCAGTGCTAGTTTGACTAGCGGGGGGGAGGAGCAGTTCTTC.

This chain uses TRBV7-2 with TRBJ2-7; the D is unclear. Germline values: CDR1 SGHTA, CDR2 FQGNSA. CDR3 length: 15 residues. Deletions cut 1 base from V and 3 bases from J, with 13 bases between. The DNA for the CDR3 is TGTGCCAGCAGCTTAGTCCGGTCAGAACGCTACGAGCAGTACTTC. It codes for CASSLVRSERYEQYF.

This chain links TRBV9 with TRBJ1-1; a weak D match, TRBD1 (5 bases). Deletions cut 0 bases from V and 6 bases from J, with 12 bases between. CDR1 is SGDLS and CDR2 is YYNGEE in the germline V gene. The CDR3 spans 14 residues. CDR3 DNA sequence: TGTGCCAGCAGCGTAGATACAGGTAACGCTGAAGCTTTCTTT. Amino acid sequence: CASSVDTGNAEAFF.

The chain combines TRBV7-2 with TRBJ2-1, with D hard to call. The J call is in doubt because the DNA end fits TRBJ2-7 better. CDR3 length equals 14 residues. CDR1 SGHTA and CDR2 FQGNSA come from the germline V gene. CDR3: CASSLGVADYEQYF. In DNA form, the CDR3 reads TGTGCCAGCAGCTTAGGTGTAGCAGACTACGAGCAGTACTTC.

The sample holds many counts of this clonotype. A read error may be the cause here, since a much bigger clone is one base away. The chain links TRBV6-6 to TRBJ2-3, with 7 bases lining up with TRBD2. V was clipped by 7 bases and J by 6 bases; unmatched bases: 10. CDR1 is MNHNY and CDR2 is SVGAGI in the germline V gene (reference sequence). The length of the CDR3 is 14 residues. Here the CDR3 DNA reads TGTGCCAGCACCGTGGGAGGGGCACCCGATACGCAGTATTTT. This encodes CASTVGGAPDTQYF.

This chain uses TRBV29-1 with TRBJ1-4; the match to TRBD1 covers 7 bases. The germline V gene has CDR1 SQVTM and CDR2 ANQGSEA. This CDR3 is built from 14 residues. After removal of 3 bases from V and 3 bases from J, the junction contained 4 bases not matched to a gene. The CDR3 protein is CSVDYRGPNEKLFF. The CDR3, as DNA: TGCAGCGTTGATTACAGGGGCCCTAATGAAAAACTGTTTTTT.

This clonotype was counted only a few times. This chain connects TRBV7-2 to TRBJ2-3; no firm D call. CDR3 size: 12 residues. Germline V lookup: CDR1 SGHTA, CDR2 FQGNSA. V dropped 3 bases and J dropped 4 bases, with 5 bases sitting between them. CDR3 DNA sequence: TGTGCCAGCAGCTTCCCTTCAGATACGCAGTATTTT. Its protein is CASSFPSDTQYF. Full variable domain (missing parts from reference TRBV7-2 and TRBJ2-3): GAGVSQSPSNKVTEKGKDVELRCDPISGHTALYWYRQSLGQGLEFLIYFQGNSAPDKSGLPSDRFSAERTGGSVSTLTIQRTQQEDSAVYLCASSFPSDTQYFGPGTRLTVL.

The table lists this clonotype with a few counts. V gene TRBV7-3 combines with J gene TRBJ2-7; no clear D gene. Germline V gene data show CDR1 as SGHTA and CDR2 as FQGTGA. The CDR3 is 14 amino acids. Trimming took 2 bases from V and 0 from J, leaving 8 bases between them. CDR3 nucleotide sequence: TGTGCCAGCAGCTTACTACCTAGCTCCTACGAGCAGTACTTC. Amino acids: CASSLLPSSYEQYF.

The CDR3 bases are TGTGCCAGCAGTTCCGGGGCGACCAACTATGGCTACACCTTC. Its protein is CASSSGATNYGYTF. This rearrangement joins TRBV7-9 to TRBJ1-2; D possibly corresponds to TRBD1 (5 bases). CDR1 and CDR2 from the germline V gene are SEHNR and FQNEAQ (reference sequence). This CDR3 region has 14 residues. V was cut by 6 bases and J by 2 bases, with 13 bases left in between.

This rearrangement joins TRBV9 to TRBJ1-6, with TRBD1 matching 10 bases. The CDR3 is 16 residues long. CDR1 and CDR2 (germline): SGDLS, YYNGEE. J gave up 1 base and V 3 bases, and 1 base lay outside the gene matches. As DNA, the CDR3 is TGTGCCAGCAGCGCGGACAGGGGGTCCTATAATTCACCCCTCCACTTT. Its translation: CASSADRGSYNSPLHF.

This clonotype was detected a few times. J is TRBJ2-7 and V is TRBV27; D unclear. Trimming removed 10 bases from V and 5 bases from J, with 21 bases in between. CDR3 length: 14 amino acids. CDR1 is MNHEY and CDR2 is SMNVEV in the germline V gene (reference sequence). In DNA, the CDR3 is TGTGCCACGAAATCCGGTCCCTGGAACCACGAGCAGTACTTC. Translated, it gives CATKSGPWNHEQYF.

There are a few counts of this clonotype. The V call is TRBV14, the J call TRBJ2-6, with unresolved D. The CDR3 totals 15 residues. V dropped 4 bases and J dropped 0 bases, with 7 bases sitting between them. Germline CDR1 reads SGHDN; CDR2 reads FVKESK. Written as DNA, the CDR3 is TGTGCCAGCAGCCCTTTAGTCTCTGGGGCCAACGTCCTGACTTTC. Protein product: CASSPLVSGANVLTF.

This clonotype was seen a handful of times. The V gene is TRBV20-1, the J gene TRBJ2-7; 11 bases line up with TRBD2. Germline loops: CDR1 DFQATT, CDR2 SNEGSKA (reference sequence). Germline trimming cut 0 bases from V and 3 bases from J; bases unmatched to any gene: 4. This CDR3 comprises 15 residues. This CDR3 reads CSARDRLAGIYEQYF. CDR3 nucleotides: TGCAGTGCTAGAGATAGACTAGCGGGGATCTACGAGCAGTACTTC.

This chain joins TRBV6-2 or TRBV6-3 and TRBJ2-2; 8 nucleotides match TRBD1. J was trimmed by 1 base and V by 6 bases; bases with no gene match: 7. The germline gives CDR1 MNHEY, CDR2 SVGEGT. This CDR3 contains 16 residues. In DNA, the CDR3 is TGTGCCAGCAGGGATGGACAGGGCAAGAACACCGGGGAGCTGTTTTTT. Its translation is CASRDGQGKNTGELFF.

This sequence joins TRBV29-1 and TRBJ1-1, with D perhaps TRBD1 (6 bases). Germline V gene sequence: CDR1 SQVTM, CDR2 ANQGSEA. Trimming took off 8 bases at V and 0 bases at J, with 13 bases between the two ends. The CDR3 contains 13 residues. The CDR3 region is CSTADSMNTEAFF. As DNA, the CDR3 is TGCAGCACCGCGGACAGCATGAACACTGAAGCTTTCTTT.

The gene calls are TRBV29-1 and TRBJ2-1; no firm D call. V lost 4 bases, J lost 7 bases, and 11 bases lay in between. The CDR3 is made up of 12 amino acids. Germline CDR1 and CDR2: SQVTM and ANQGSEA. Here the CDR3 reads CSVARFGNEQFF. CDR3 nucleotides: TGCAGCGTTGCGAGGTTCGGGAATGAGCAGTTCTTC.

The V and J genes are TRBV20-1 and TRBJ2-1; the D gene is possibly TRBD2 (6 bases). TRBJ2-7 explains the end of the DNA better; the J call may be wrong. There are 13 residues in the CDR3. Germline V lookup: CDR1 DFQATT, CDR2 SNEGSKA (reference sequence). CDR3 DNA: TGCAGTGCCCCCGGGAGCTCCTACAATGAGCAGTACTTC. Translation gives CSAPGSSYNEQYF.

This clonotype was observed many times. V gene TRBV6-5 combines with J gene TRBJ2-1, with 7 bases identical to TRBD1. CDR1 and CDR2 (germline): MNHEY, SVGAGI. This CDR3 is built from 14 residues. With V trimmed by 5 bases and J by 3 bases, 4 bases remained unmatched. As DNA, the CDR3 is TGTGCCAGCAGTATCGGGACAGACTACAATGAGCAGTTCTTC. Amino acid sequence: CASSIGTDYNEQFF.

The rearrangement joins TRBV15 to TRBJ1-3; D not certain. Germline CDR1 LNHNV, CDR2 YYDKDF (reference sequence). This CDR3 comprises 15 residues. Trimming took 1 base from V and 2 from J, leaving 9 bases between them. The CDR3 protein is CATSRGSRAGNTIYF. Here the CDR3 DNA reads TGTGCCACCAGCAGAGGCAGTAGGGCTGGAAACACCATATATTTT.

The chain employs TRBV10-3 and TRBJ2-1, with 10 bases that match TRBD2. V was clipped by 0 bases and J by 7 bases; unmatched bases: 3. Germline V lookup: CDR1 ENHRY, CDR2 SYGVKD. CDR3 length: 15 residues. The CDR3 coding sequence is TGTGCCATCAGTGAGTCCCTAGCGGGGGAGAATGAGCAGTTCTTC. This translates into CAISESLAGENEQFF.

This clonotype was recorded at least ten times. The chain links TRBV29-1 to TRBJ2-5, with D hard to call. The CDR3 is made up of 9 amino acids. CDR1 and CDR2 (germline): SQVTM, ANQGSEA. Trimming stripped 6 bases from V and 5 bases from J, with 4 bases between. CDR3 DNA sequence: TGCAGCGTCGGGGAGACCCAGTACTTC. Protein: CSVGETQYF.